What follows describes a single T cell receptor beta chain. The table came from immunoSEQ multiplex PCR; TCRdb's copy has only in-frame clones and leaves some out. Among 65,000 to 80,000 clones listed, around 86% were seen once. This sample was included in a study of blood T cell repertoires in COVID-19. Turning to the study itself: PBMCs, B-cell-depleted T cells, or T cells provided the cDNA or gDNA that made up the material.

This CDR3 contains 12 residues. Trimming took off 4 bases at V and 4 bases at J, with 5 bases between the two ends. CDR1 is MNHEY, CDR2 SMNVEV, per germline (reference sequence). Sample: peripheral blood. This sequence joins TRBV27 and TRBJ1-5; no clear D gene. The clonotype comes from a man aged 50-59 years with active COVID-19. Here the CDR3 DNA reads TGTGCCAGCAGTTCCCAGAATCAGCCCCAGCATTTT. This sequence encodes CASSSQNQPQHF.